This T cell receptor (beta chain) originates from a study of CD8+ T cells in alopecia areata. Treatment of the sample: oral pan-JAK inhibitor, 5-10 mg twice daily. Researchers took lesional scalp punch biopsies and peripheral blood from people who were alopecia areata patients. In regard to this clone: The antigen is unknown.

Extracted from the samples, RNA was reverse transcribed into cDNA to serve as the sequencing template. Sequencing used immunoSEQ multiplex PCR; TCRdb keeps in-frame clones, though not all of them. The sample shows 130,000 or so clones, about 86% of them seen only once. Study results and limitations: Higher clonality was seen in lesional scalp than in normal scalp, especially in alopecia totalis/universalis. Researchers reported that TCR sharing among patients proved less clear than in mice, possibly HLA-linked.

This TCR came from a human donor with alopecia areata. Sample: CD8+ T cells sorted from blood, taken at week 4, from a patient treated with tofacitinib.

The CDR3 DNA sequence: TGCGCCAGCAGCCGAATCGCCGGGACAGGGGATCAGCCCCAGCATTTT. Protein product: CASSRIAGTGDQPQHF. The chain carries TRBV4-1 and TRBJ1-5; 10 nucleotides line up with TRBD1. Trimming at V came to 4 bases and at J to 5 bases, leaving 8 bases not matched to a gene. Per germline, CDR1 MGHRA and CDR2 YSYEKL. There are 16 residues in the CDR3.